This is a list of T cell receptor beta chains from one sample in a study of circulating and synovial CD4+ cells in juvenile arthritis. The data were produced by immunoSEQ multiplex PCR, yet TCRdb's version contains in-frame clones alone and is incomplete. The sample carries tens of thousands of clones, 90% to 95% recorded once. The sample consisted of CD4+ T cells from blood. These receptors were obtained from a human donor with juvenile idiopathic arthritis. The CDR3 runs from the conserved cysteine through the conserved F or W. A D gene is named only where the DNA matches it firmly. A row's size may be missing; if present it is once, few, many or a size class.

CDR3 DNA: TGTGCCAGCTCACCACGAATGGGGCAGGACGGAAAACTGTTTTTT; CDR3 protein: CASSPRMGQDGKLFF; J gene: TRBJ1-4; V gene: TRBV18; clone size: few; D gene: NA
CDR3 DNA: TGTGCCAGCAGCTTAATTGCGGGGGTAGGCTACGAGCAGTACTTC; CDR3 protein: CASSLIAGVGYEQYF; J gene: TRBJ2-7; V gene: TRBV7-3; clone size: NA; D gene: TRBD2
CDR3 DNA: TGTGCCAGCATGACAGGGTCCTCCGAGCAGTACTTC; CDR3 protein: CASMTGSSEQYF; J gene: TRBJ2-7; V gene: TRBV2; clone size: once; D gene: TRBD1
CDR3 DNA: TGTGCCAGCAGCCCGACAGGGAATTCCTACAATGAGCAGTTCTTC; CDR3 protein: CASSPTGNSYNEQFF; J gene: TRBJ2-1; V gene: TRBV9; clone size: NA; D gene: TRBD1
CDR3 DNA: TGTGCCAGCAGTTACGCACCGGGACAGGGGAACTACGAGCAGTACTTC; CDR3 protein: CASSYAPGQGNYEQYF; J gene: TRBJ2-7; V gene: TRBV6-5; clone size: NA; D gene: TRBD1
CDR3 DNA: TGCGCCAGCGTGCGGAGCGCCAGCACAGATACGCAGTATTTT; CDR3 protein: CASVRSASTDTQYF; J gene: TRBJ2-3; V gene: TRBV5-1; clone size: NA; D gene: NA
CDR3 DNA: TGTGCTAGTGGCCCGGGACTAGCTGATACCGGGGAGCTGTTTTTT; CDR3 protein: CASGPGLADTGELFF; J gene: TRBJ2-2; V gene: TRBV12-5; clone size: NA; D gene: TRBD2
CDR3 DNA: TGTGCCAGCAGCTTGGTTCAGGCAAAAGGCTATGGCTACACCTTC; CDR3 protein: CASSLVQAKGYGYTF; J gene: TRBJ1-2; V gene: TRBV5-4; clone size: few; D gene: NA
CDR3 DNA: TGTGCCAGTAGTATAGGGGGCCGCTCATCCTACAATGAGCAGTTCTTC; CDR3 protein: CASSIGGRSSYNEQFF; J gene: TRBJ2-1; V gene: TRBV19; clone size: NA; D gene: NA
CDR3 DNA: TGTGCCAGCAGCCAAGAGACAGTTGTAACCGGGGAGCTGTTTTTT; CDR3 protein: CASSQETVVTGELFF; J gene: TRBJ2-2; V gene: TRBV4-2; clone size: NA; D gene: NA
CDR3 DNA: TGTGCCAGCAGCCCCGGGACAGGGAGGACTGAAGCTTTCTTT; CDR3 protein: CASSPGTGRTEAFF; J gene: TRBJ1-1; V gene: TRBV7-6; clone size: NA; D gene: TRBD1
CDR3 DNA: TGTGCCAGCAGCTATGGACAGGGGGCGAGAAATCAGCCCCAGCATTTT; CDR3 protein: CASSYGQGARNQPQHF; J gene: TRBJ1-5; V gene: TRBV7-8; clone size: NA; D gene: TRBD1
CDR3 DNA: TGTGCCAGCAGCTTAGTCGCCTACGAGCAGTACTTC; CDR3 protein: CASSLVAYEQYF; J gene: TRBJ2-7; V gene: TRBV7-2; clone size: once; D gene: NA
CDR3 DNA: TGCGCCAGCAGCCTAATGACTAGCGGGGGGGCAGGAGATACGCAGTATTTT; CDR3 protein: CASSLMTSGGAGDTQYF; J gene: TRBJ2-3; V gene: TRBV4-3; clone size: few; D gene: TRBD2
CDR3 DNA: TGTGCCAGCAGTTACTCGGTTGGCAGCGCCTACGAGCAGTACTTC; CDR3 protein: CASSYSVGSAYEQYF; J gene: TRBJ2-7; V gene: TRBV6-5; clone size: NA; D gene: NA
CDR3 DNA: TGTGCCAGCAGATCTAGCGGGGGGGCCGGAGGGGAGACCCAGTACTTC; CDR3 protein: CASRSSGGAGGETQYF; J gene: TRBJ2-5; V gene: TRBV5-4; clone size: NA; D gene: TRBD2
CDR3 DNA: TGTGCCAGCAGCCCCCCTCCGACAAGCCCCGCTGCCCCCCTCCACTTT; CDR3 protein: CASSPPPTSPAAPLHF; J gene: TRBJ1-6; V gene: TRBV7-2; clone size: once; D gene: NA
CDR3 DNA: TGCAGCGTCCGGACAGGGGGGGACTATGGCTACACCTTC; CDR3 protein: CSVRTGGDYGYTF; J gene: TRBJ1-2; V gene: TRBV29-1; clone size: NA; D gene: TRBD1
CDR3 DNA: TGTGCCAGCAGCCAACTACGGTCAGCGAGTCTTGGGGAGCAGTACTTC; CDR3 protein: CASSQLRSASLGEQYF; J gene: TRBJ2-7; V gene: TRBV11-2; clone size: NA; D gene: NA
CDR3 DNA: TGTGCCAGCAGCCAAGGGTACGGACTCTCTGGAAACACCATATATTTT; CDR3 protein: CASSQGYGLSGNTIYF; J gene: TRBJ1-3; V gene: TRBV14; clone size: NA; D gene: NA
CDR3 DNA: TGTGCCATCAGTGAAGCGAGGGGGTCAGATAACTATGGCTACACCTTC; CDR3 protein: CAISEARGSDNYGYTF; J gene: TRBJ1-2; V gene: TRBV10-3; clone size: NA; D gene: NA
CDR3 DNA: TGTGCCAGCAGCAACAGGGGGGGTAATTACTACGAGCAGTACTTC; CDR3 protein: CASSNRGGNYYEQYF; J gene: TRBJ2-7; V gene: TRBV5-6; clone size: NA; D gene: NA
CDR3 DNA: TGTGCCAGTAGTATAGGACGACAGGGGAGTGTCAATGAGCAGTTCTTC; CDR3 protein: CASSIGRQGSVNEQFF; J gene: TRBJ2-1; V gene: TRBV19; clone size: NA; D gene: TRBD1
CDR3 DNA: TGTGCCAGCAGCTTGTTGGTTGGGCAGGGGAGCACCGGGGAGCTGTTTTTT; CDR3 protein: CASSLLVGQGSTGELFF; J gene: TRBJ2-2; V gene: TRBV5-4; clone size: NA; D gene: NA
CDR3 DNA: TGTGCCTGGAGTGGTGTCCGGGGGGCGCACCCAGATACGCAGTATTTT; CDR3 protein: CAWSGVRGAHPDTQYF; J gene: TRBJ2-3; V gene: TRBV30; clone size: NA; D gene: NA
CDR3 DNA: TGTGCCAGCCTCTCGACGGGTGGTGGCTACACCTTC; CDR3 protein: CASLSTGGGYTF; J gene: TRBJ1-2; V gene: TRBV19; clone size: NA; D gene: NA
CDR3 DNA: TGCGCCAGCTTGGGGGAACCAGGGGGCCGCACAGATACGCAGTATTTT; CDR3 protein: CASLGEPGGRTDTQYF; J gene: TRBJ2-3; V gene: TRBV5-1; clone size: NA; D gene: TRBD1
CDR3 DNA: TGTGCTAGTGGTTCCGCTTACTTCCGGGACACCCCCCCTGAAGCTTTCTTT; CDR3 protein: CASGSAYFRDTPPEAFF; J gene: TRBJ1-1; V gene: TRBV12-5; clone size: NA; D gene: NA
CDR3 DNA: TGTGCCAGCAGCCCTCAGATAGGAGGCGCGGATACGCAGTATTTT; CDR3 protein: CASSPQIGGADTQYF; J gene: TRBJ2-3; V gene: TRBV7-2; clone size: NA; D gene: NA
CDR3 DNA: TGTGCCACCAGCAGAGTGCGCCGTGGTCCTCGGAGGGGTTACGGCACAGATACGCAGTATTTT; CDR3 protein: CATSRVRRGPRRGYGTDTQYF; J gene: TRBJ2-3; V gene: TRBV15; clone size: NA; D gene: NA
CDR3 DNA: TGTGCCAGCAGCTTAGGGGCAGGGGGCGCTGGGGCCAACGTCCTGACTTTC; CDR3 protein: CASSLGAGGAGANVLTF; J gene: TRBJ2-6; V gene: TRBV7-3; clone size: NA; D gene: TRBD1
CDR3 DNA: TGTGCCAGCAGAAAAAGTCGGGAGACCCAGTACTTC; CDR3 protein: CASRKSRETQYF; J gene: TRBJ2-5; V gene: TRBV2; clone size: NA; D gene: NA
CDR3 DNA: TGTGCCAGCAGCTTAGCCCAGCTAGCGGGGGGGCGGGGTGAGCAGTTCTTC; CDR3 protein: CASSLAQLAGGRGEQFF; J gene: TRBJ2-1; V gene: TRBV7-2; clone size: NA; D gene: TRBD2
CDR3 DNA: TGTGCCAGCAGCTTAAAGCGGCTAGTCGCGGTGGGGAAGGGTTCACCCCTCCACTTT; CDR3 protein: CASSLKRLVAVGKGSPLHF; J gene: TRBJ1-6; V gene: TRBV7-8; clone size: NA; D gene: NA
CDR3 DNA: TGTGCCAGCACGGGAACGGAAGCAAGTGGCTACACCTTC; CDR3 protein: CASTGTEASGYTF; J gene: TRBJ1-2; V gene: TRBV2; clone size: NA; D gene: NA
CDR3 DNA: TGTGCCAGCAGCTTGGAAGCAGGGGATGACTATGGCTACACCTTC; CDR3 protein: CASSLEAGDDYGYTF; J gene: TRBJ1-2; V gene: TRBV5-6; clone size: NA; D gene: NA
CDR3 DNA: TGTGCCAGCAGTGCTAACAGGGGGAGGGGGACTGAAGCTTTCTTT; CDR3 protein: CASSANRGRGTEAFF; J gene: TRBJ1-1; V gene: TRBV25-1; clone size: NA; D gene: TRBD1
CDR3 DNA: TGTGCCAGCAGCTTAACTCCGAACACTGAAGCTTTCTTT; CDR3 protein: CASSLTPNTEAFF; J gene: TRBJ1-1; V gene: TRBV7-2; clone size: NA; D gene: NA
CDR3 DNA: TGTGCCAGCAGCCTCACCAGGGTTCGCACAGATACGCAGTATTTT; CDR3 protein: CASSLTRVRTDTQYF; J gene: TRBJ2-3; V gene: TRBV7-8; clone size: once; D gene: NA
CDR3 DNA: TGTGCCAGCAGCGTACAGACAGGAGATACGGGGGAAAAACTGTTTTTT; CDR3 protein: CASSVQTGDTGEKLFF; J gene: TRBJ1-4; V gene: TRBV9; clone size: NA; D gene: NA
CDR3 DNA: TGCGCCAGCAGCCACCATTTGGACAGGGTCGGGAATGGCTACACCTTC; CDR3 protein: CASSHHLDRVGNGYTF; J gene: TRBJ1-2; V gene: TRBV4-3; clone size: NA; D gene: TRBD1
CDR3 DNA: TGCGCCAGCGCAAAAGTCGTAGTTCAGGCCCACTATGGCTACACCTTC; CDR3 protein: CASAKVVVQAHYGYTF; J gene: TRBJ1-2; V gene: TRBV4-1; clone size: NA; D gene: NA
CDR3 DNA: TGTGCCAGCAGCCTACAATCGACGGGGACAGGGGATCGAGGCTATGGCTACACCTTC; CDR3 protein: CASSLQSTGTGDRGYGYTF; J gene: TRBJ1-2; V gene: TRBV7-3; clone size: NA; D gene: TRBD1
CDR3 DNA: TGTGCCAGCAGTGGGGCAGGCCAGAGGGGCAATCAGCCCCAGCATTTT; CDR3 protein: CASSGAGQRGNQPQHF; J gene: TRBJ1-5; V gene: TRBV25-1; clone size: NA; D gene: NA
CDR3 DNA: TGCGCCAGCAGCCCGGGGGATACGCAGTATTTT; CDR3 protein: CASSPGDTQYF; J gene: TRBJ2-3; V gene: TRBV5-1; clone size: once; D gene: NA
CDR3 DNA: TGTGCCAGCAGAGCCCCCCACGATAATTCACCCCTCCACTTT; CDR3 protein: CASRAPHDNSPLHF; J gene: TRBJ1-6; V gene: TRBV6-5; clone size: NA; D gene: NA
CDR3 DNA: TGTGTCTGGAATCCTGGGGGCGGACAAGAGACCCAGTACTTC; CDR3 protein: CVWNPGGGQETQYF; J gene: TRBJ2-5; V gene: TRBV30; clone size: NA; D gene: NA
CDR3 DNA: TGCGCCAGCAGCTTGGCGGGACAGGGGGGCTACGAGCAGTACTTC; CDR3 protein: CASSLAGQGGYEQYF; J gene: TRBJ2-7; V gene: TRBV5-1; clone size: once; D gene: TRBD1
CDR3 DNA: TGTGCCAGCAGTTTGGAACGGGTGGGGCGGGAAAAACTGTTTTTT; CDR3 protein: CASSLERVGREKLFF; J gene: TRBJ1-4; V gene: TRBV6-5; clone size: NA; D gene: NA
CDR3 DNA: TGTGCCAGCAGCGTAGCGGGAGCGGGGGGCCCGCAAGAGACCCAGTACTTC; CDR3 protein: CASSVAGAGGPQETQYF; J gene: TRBJ2-5; V gene: TRBV9; clone size: NA; D gene: TRBD2